This T cell receptor beta chain was captured in a study of cytomegalovirus exposure and HLA in healthy donors. Whole-study context: The platform used for the 120 or so validation repertoires matched that of the 666 first-cohort repertoires, a later analysis reported.

General study results and limits: The study flagged some 170 TCR beta chains as cytomegalovirus-associated. Rarity held for most TCR sequences, but there were some public TCRs that occurred in many donors. In vitro, three CMV-associated chains proved specific for CMV antigens.

Sequenced by immunoSEQ multiplex PCR; TCRdb stores in-frame clones only, minus some. The table shows more than 70,000 clones, with 94% occurring only once. Regarding this clone: Antigen unknown.

With V trimmed by 4 bases and J by 7 bases, 2 bases remained unmatched. The CDR3 consists of 14 residues. Per the germline V gene, CDR1 is SGHAT and CDR2 is FQNNGV. The sample taken for sequencing was PBMCs. V and J are TRBV11-2 and TRBJ2-7, with 15 bases that match TRBD2. This clonotype was obtained from a woman under 30 in good health and CMV-seronegative. CDR3 coding DNA: TGTGCCAGCAGCTGGGGACTAGCGGGAGGTGAGCAGTACTTC. Its translation: CASSWGLAGGEQYF.